A single sample gave rise to the 14 T cell receptor beta chains below, sequenced in a study of blood T cell repertoires in COVID-19. The table came from immunoSEQ multiplex PCR; TCRdb's copy has only in-frame clones and leaves some out. The sample lists roughly 60,000 clones; roughly 90% were seen once. The sequenced sample consisted of peripheral blood. All receptors come from a human donor in a cohort sampled during active COVID-19.

This clone has a handful of counts. V and J are TRBV27 and TRBJ2-1; 11 nucleotides agree with TRBD2. Trimming at V came to 8 bases and at J to 2 bases, leaving 5 bases not matched to a gene. The CDR3 extends over 15 amino acids. The germline V gene encodes CDR1 MNHEY and CDR2 SMNVEV (reference sequence). CDR3 DNA sequence: TGTGCCAGCGGGTGGACTAGCGGGCCCTACAATGAGCAGTTCTTC. The encoded protein is CASGWTSGPYNEQFF.

The chain combines TRBV15 with TRBJ1-4; D is perhaps TRBD1 (5 bases). Germline assignment: CDR1 LNHNV and CDR2 YYDKDF (reference sequence). The CDR3 spans 13 residues. Trimming left V 1 base short and J 7 bases short, with 7 bases between. This chain's CDR3 is CATSRARGEKLFF. CDR3 in DNA: TGTGCCACCAGCAGAGCTAGGGGTGAAAAACTGTTTTTT.

This sequence joins TRBV11-2 and TRBJ2-7, with 7 bases matching TRBD2. V was pared by 6 bases and J by 3 bases, with 8 bases of the junction left unmatched. This CDR3 is built from 14 residues. Germline loops: CDR1 SGHAT, CDR2 FQNNGV. Written as DNA, the CDR3 is TGTGCCAGCAGTGGGGGGGGAGGTGACTACGAGCAGTACTTC. Encoded protein: CASSGGGGDYEQYF. Based on the CDR3 plus reference TRBV11-2 and TRBJ2-7, the full variable domain is EAGVAQSPRYKIIEKRQSVAFWCNPISGHATLYWYQQILGQGPKLLIQFQNNGVVDDSQLPKDRFSAERLKGVDSTLKIQPAKLEDSAVYLCASSGGGGDYEQYFGPGTRLTVT.

This chain uses TRBV5-4 with TRBJ1-1, with D unclear. CDR3 length: 15 amino acids. The V and J ends lost 0 bases and 2 bases respectively, with 11 bases between them. Germline assignment: CDR1 SGHNT and CDR2 YYREEE (reference sequence). In DNA, the CDR3 is TGTGCCAGCAGCTTGGACCAGGCCCCTAACACTGAAGCTTTCTTT. This codes for CASSLDQAPNTEAFF. Full variable domain (remainder filled in from reference TRBV5-4 and TRBJ1-1): ETGVTQSPTHLIKTRGQQVTLRCSSQSGHNTVSWYQQALGQGPQFIFQYYREEENGRGNFPPRFSGLQFPNYSSELNVNALELDDSALYLCASSLDQAPNTEAFFGQGTRLTVV.

This chain joins TRBV6-6 and TRBJ2-7, with unresolved D. The germline CDR1 and CDR2 sequences are MNHNY and SVGAGI (reference sequence). V lost 9 bases and J lost 0, with 15 bases in between. CDR3 length: 14 residues. The CDR3 reads CASFSSVGSYEQYF. Written as DNA, the CDR3 is TGTGCCAGTTTCTCTTCGGTCGGCTCCTACGAGCAGTACTTC.

The gene calls are TRBV19 and TRBJ2-7; 7 nucleotides line up with TRBD1. V gave up 2 bases and J gave up 3 bases; unmatched junction bases: 1. The germline V gene encodes CDR1 LNHDA and CDR2 SQIVND (reference sequence). CDR3 size: 13 residues. The CDR3 coding sequence is TGTGCCAGTAGTATAACAGGGGACTACGAGCAGTACTTC. It translates to CASSITGDYEQYF.

The rearrangement links TRBV10-3 to TRBJ2-1; 7 bases line up with TRBD2. Germline V gene data show CDR1 as ENHRY and CDR2 as SYGVKD. Unmatched junction bases numbered 4, after V lost 2 bases and J lost 3 bases. This CDR3 is built from 15 residues. DNA for the CDR3: TGTGCCATCAGTGAGGCGGGGGAGATCTACAATGAGCAGTTCTTC. It translates to CAISEAGEIYNEQFF.

This clone was found once. J is TRBJ2-1 and V is TRBV11-2; 7 positions match TRBD2. The CDR3 has 16 residues. The V and J ends lost 5 bases and 4 bases, in that order; junction bases with no gene match: 11. Per the germline V gene, CDR1 is SGHAT and CDR2 is FQNNGV. Written as DNA, the CDR3 is TGTGCCAGCAGCCGCGGGAGCCTGAAACCTTACAATGAGCAGTTCTTC. Protein: CASSRGSLKPYNEQFF.

V and J are TRBV6-2 or TRBV6-3 and TRBJ1-1; D gene ambiguous. Germline CDR1 reads MNHEY; CDR2 reads SVGEGT. The CDR3 is 14 amino acids. Between the trimmed V and J ends, which lost 2 bases and 1 base, there was a span of 8 bases. CDR3 bases: TGTGCCAGCAGTTACCCCCCGTGGAACACTGAAGCTTTCTTT. It specifies CASSYPPWNTEAFF.

The chain joins TRBV24-1 to TRBJ2-1, with D possibly being TRBD2 (6 bases). Germline values: CDR1 KGHDR, CDR2 SFDVKD. Deletions cut 2 bases from V and 5 bases from J, with 12 bases between. The CDR3 extends over 15 amino acids. The CDR3 DNA sequence: TGTGCCACCAGTGATTGGAGGGCCCAAAACAATGAGCAGTTCTTC. Translated, it gives CATSDWRAQNNEQFF.

The chain combines TRBV7-8 with TRBJ2-5; 7 bases line up with TRBD2. In germline, CDR1 is SGHVS, CDR2 FQNEAQ. The CDR3 extends over 16 amino acids. Germline trimming cut 5 bases from V and 5 bases from J; bases unmatched to any gene: 14. The CDR3 reads CASSQTSGIFEETQYF. The CDR3 region has the DNA TGTGCCAGCAGCCAGACAAGCGGGATTTTTGAGGAGACCCAGTACTTC.

The gene calls are TRBV19 and TRBJ1-1; 7 bases match TRBD1. The junction had 4 bases not matched to a gene; V was cut back by 5 bases and J by 1 base. Germline values: CDR1 LNHDA, CDR2 SQIVND (reference sequence). This CDR3 is built from 14 residues. The CDR3 spells CASSDRVRNTEAFF. DNA of the CDR3: TGTGCCAGTAGTGACAGGGTGAGGAACACTGAAGCTTTCTTT.

The chain uses TRBV18 and TRBJ1-2; 7 bases map to TRBD1. V gave up 3 bases and J gave up 8 bases; unmatched junction bases: 12. CDR1 KGHSH and CDR2 LQKENI come from the germline V gene. The CDR3 is 15 residues long. CDR3 nucleotides: TGTGCCAGCTCACCTGACAGGGCCTCCGTGGCCGGCTACACCTTC. Its translation is CASSPDRASVAGYTF.

The V gene is TRBV7-9, the J gene TRBJ2-3; 8 nucleotides match TRBD2. The CDR3 runs to 15 residues. Germline CDR1 is SEHNR and CDR2 is FQNEAQ (reference sequence). V trimming: 5 bases; J trimming: 5 bases; junction bases outside the gene matches: 9. CDR3 sequence (DNA): TGTGCCAGCAGCCGAGCGGGAGTTATGGGAGATACGCAGTATTTT. It translates to CASSRAGVMGDTQYF.